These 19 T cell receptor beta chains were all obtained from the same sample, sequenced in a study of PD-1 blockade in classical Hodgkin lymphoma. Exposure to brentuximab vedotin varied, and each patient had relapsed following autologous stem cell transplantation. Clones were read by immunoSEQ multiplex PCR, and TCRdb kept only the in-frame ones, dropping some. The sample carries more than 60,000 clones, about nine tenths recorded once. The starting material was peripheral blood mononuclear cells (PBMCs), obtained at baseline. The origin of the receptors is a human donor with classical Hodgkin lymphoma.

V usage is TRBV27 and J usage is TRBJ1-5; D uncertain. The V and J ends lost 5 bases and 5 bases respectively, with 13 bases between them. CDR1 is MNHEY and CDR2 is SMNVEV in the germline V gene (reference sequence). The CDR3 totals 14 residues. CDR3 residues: CASSLDYWYQPQHF. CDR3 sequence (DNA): TGTGCCAGCAGTCTGGATTATTGGTATCAGCCCCAGCATTTT.

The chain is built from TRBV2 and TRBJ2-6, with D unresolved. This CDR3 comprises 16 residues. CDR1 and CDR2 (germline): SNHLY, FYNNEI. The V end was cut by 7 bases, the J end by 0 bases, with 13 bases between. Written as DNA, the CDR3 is TGTGCCAGCACCCTAACCAGGTTCTCTGGGGCCAACGTCCTGACTTTC. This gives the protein CASTLTRFSGANVLTF.

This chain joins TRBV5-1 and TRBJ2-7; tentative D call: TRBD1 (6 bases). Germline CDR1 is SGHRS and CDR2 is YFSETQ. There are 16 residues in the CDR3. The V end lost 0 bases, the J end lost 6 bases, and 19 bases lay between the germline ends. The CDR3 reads CASSLGPGQRTGEQYF. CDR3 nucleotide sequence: TGCGCCAGCAGCTTGGGGCCTGGACAGCGAACGGGCGAGCAGTACTTC.

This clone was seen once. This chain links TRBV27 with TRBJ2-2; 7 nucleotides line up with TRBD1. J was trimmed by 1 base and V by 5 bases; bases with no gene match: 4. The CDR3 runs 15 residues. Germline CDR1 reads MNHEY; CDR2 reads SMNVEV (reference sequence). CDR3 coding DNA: TGTGCCAGCAGTAGGGACAGTCGGAACACCGGGGAGCTGTTTTTT. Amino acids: CASSRDSRNTGELFF.

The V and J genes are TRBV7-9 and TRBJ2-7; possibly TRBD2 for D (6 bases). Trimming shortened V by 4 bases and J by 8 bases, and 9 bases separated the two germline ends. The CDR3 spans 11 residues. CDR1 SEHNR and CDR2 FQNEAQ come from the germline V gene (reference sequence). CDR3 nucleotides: TGTGCCAGCAGCTCCGGGACTCAGCAGTACTTC. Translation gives CASSSGTQQYF. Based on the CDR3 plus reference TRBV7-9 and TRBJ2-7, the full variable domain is DTGVSQNPRHKITKRGQNVTFRCDPISEHNRLYWYRQTLGQGPEFLTYFQNEAQLEKSRLLSDRFSAERPKGSFSTLEIQRTEQGDSAMYLCASSSGTQQYFGPGTRLTVT.

CDR3 DNA sequence: TGCGCCAGCAGACGGGACAGCAGATTTCCCCAAGAGACCCAGTACTTC. Translated, it gives CASRRDSRFPQETQYF. The chain has TRBV4-1 and TRBJ2-5; 7 nucleotides match TRBD1. Looked up from germline, CDR1 is MGHRA and CDR2 is YSYEKL. The CDR3 contains 16 residues. V lost 6 bases to trimming and J lost 1 base; unmatched junction nucleotides: 11.

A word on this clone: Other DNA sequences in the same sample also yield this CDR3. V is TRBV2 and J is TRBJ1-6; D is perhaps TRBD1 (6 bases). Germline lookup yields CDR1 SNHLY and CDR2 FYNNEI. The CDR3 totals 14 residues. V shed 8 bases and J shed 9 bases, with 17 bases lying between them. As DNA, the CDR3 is TGTGCCAGCTCCGAGGGGAGGGGGGTTTCACCCCTCCACTTT. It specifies CASSEGRGVSPLHF. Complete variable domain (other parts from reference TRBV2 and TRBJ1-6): EPEVTQTPSHQVTQMGQEVILRCVPISNHLYFYWYRQILGQKVEFLVSFYNNEISEKSEIFDDQFSVERPDGSNFTLKIRSTKLEDSAMYFCASSEGRGVSPLHFGNGTRLTVT.

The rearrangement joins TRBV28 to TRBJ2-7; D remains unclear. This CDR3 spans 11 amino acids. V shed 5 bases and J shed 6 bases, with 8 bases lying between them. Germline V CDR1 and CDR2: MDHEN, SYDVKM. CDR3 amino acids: CASSPLREQYF. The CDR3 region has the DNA TGTGCCAGCAGTCCTCTCCGCGAGCAGTACTTC.

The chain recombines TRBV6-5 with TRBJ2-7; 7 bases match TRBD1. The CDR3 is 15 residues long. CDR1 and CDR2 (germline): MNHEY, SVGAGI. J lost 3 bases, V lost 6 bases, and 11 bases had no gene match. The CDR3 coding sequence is TGTGCCAGCAGACCCGCAGGGGGTACCCTCTACGAGCAGTACTTC. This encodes CASRPAGGTLYEQYF.

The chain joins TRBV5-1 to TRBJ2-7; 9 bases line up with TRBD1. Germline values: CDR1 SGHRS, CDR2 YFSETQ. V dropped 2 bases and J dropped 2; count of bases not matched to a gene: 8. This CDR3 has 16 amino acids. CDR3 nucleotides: TGCGCCAGCAGCTTCTCGTCGACAGGGGGTACCTACGAGCAGTACTTC. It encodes CASSFSSTGGTYEQYF.

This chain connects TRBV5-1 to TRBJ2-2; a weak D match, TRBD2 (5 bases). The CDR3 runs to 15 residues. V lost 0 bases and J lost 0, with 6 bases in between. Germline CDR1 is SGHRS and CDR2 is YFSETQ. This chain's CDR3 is CASSLDSANTGELFF. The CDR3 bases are TGCGCCAGCAGCTTGGATAGCGCGAACACCGGGGAGCTGTTTTTT.

CDR3 loop: CASSLGPGQGNGYTF. The CDR3 DNA reads TGCGCCAGCAGCTTGGGACCGGGACAGGGGAATGGCTACACCTTC. The chain links TRBV5-1 to TRBJ1-2; 10 nucleotides agree with TRBD1. J lost 6 bases, V lost 0 bases, and 5 bases had no gene match. Germline lookup yields CDR1 SGHRS and CDR2 YFSETQ. The CDR3 runs to 15 residues.

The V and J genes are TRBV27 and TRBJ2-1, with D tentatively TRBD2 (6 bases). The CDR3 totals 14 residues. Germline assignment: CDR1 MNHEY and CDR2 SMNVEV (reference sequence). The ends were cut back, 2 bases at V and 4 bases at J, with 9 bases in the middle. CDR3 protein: CASSLIAEYNEQFF. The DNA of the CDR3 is TGTGCCAGCAGTTTAATAGCGGAATACAATGAGCAGTTCTTC.

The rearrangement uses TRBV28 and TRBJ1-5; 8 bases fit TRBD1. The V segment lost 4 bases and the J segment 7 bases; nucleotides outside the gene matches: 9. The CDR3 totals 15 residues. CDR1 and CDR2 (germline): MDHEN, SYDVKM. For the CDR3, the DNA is TGTGCCAGCAGTTCCCCGGACAGGGAATTGCAGCCCCAGCATTTT. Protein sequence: CASSSPDRELQPQHF. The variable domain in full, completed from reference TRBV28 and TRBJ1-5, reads DVKVTQSSRYLVKRTGEKVFLECVQDMDHENMFWYRQDPGLGLRLIYFSYDVKMKEKGDIPEGYSVSREKKERFSLILESASTNQTSMYLCASSSPDRELQPQHFGDGTRLSIL.

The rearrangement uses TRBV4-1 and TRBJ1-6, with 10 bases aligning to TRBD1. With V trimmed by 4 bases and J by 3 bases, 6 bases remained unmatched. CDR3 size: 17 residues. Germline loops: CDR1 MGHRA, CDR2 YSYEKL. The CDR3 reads CASSPTTGGVYNSPLHF. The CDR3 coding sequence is TGCGCCAGCAGCCCTACGACAGGGGGCGTCTATAATTCACCCCTCCACTTT.

CDR3 sequence reads: CASSYEPGLRETQYF. CDR3 in DNA: TGTGCCAGCAGTTACGAACCAGGGCTGCGGGAGACCCAGTACTTC. This chain uses TRBV6-5 with TRBJ2-5; a possible D gene is TRBD1 (5 bases). CDR3 length: 15 amino acids. V lost 2 bases and J 5 bases, leaving 15 bases between the germline ends. CDR1 is MNHEY, CDR2 SVGAGI, per germline.

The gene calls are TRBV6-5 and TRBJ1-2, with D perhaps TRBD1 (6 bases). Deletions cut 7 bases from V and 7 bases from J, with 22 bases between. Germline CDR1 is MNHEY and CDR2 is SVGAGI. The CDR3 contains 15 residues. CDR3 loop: CASTRGLGGYGGYTF. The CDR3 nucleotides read TGTGCCAGCACCCGGGGATTAGGGGGGTATGGTGGCTACACCTTC.

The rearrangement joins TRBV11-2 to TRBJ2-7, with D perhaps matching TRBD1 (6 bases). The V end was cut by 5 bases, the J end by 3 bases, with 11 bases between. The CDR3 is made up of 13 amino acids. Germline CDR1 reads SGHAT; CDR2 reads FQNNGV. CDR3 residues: CASSARRGYEQYF. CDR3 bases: TGTGCCAGCAGCGCTCGCAGGGGCTACGAGCAGTACTTC.

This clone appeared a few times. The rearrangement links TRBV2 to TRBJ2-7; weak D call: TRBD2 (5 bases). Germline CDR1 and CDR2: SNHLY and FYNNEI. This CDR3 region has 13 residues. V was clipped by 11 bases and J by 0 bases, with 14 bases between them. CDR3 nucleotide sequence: TGTGCCGGCACGAGAGGGCGCTCCTACGAGCAGTACTTC. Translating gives CAGTRGRSYEQYF.